The 11 T cell receptor beta chains given below trace back to one sample, sequenced in a study of CD8 T cells in ankylosing spondylitis. TCRdb reanalysed the 5' RACE reads using MiXCR and keeps one entry per CDR3 protein. The top ten hold 25% to 35% of the sample, which has 150,000 to 200,000 distinct CDR3 sequences, 11% seen once. Sequences were obtained from blood, either unsorted or a sorted T cell fraction (not recorded which). Receptors originate from a male donor with ankylosing spondylitis or in good health (not recorded which).

Many counts were recorded for this clonotype. The chain employs TRBV10-3 and TRBJ2-1; a possible D gene is TRBD1 (6 bases). The germline V and J ends were trimmed by 2 bases and 3 bases, with 11 bases remaining between them. The CDR3 runs to 15 residues. Germline CDR1 is ENHRY and CDR2 is SYGVKD. The CDR3 DNA follows: TGTGCCATCAGTGAGGCAGGGGAAGGCTACAATGAGCAGTTCTTC. This encodes CAISEAGEGYNEQFF.

This clonotype was seen many times. The chain carries TRBV27 and TRBJ2-1, with D hard to call. V lost 2 bases, J lost 0 bases, and 8 bases lay in between. Germline V lookup: CDR1 MNHEY, CDR2 SMNVEV (reference sequence). This CDR3 is built from 15 residues. CDR3 loop: CASSLDRSSYNEQFF. The DNA for the CDR3 is TGTGCCAGCAGTTTAGACCGGAGCTCCTACAATGAGCAGTTCTTC.

This clonotype was observed a handful of times. The gene calls are TRBV2 and TRBJ1-5; the match to TRBD1 covers 11 bases. The CDR3 contains 13 residues. The germline V gene has CDR1 SNHLY and CDR2 FYNNEI. Trimming removed 5 bases from V and 11 bases from J; junction bases left unmatched: 5. In DNA, the CDR3 is TGTGCCAGCAGTACGGACAGGGGGCAAGCCCAGCATTTT. Translating it yields CASSTDRGQAQHF.

This clonotype showed up just a few times. This rearrangement joins TRBV18 to TRBJ2-2, with 7 bases aligning to TRBD1. The CDR3 contains 16 residues. Germline assignment: CDR1 KGHSH and CDR2 LQKENI. The J segment lost 2 bases and the V segment lost 2 bases, leaving 5 bases of the junction unmatched. CDR3 sequence: CASSPERQGNTGELFF. The CDR3 DNA is TGTGCCAGCTCACCAGAACGACAGGGCAACACCGGGGAGCTGTTTTTT.

The chain links TRBV27 to TRBJ2-7, with D tentatively TRBD1 (7 bases). Germline-derived CDR1 and CDR2 are MNHEY and SMNVEV (reference sequence). Trimming shortened V by 3 bases and J by 2 bases, and 17 bases separated the two germline ends. This CDR3 contains 16 residues. CDR3 coding DNA: TGTGCCAGCAGTTTTGCGGGACAGAGCCTTACCTACGAGCAGTACTTC. Its protein is CASSFAGQSLTYEQYF.

A remark on this clonotype: Since a much larger clone is just one base distant, this may be a read error. The V gene is TRBV7-2, the J gene TRBJ2-3; no clear D gene. Looked up from germline, CDR1 is SGHTA and CDR2 is FQGNSA. The V and J ends lost 3 bases and 1 base respectively, with 8 bases between them. The CDR3 has 14 residues. CDR3 sequence reads: CASSFAQRTDTQYF. CDR3 nucleotides: TGTGCCAGCAGCTTTGCACAGCGCACAGATACGCAGTATTTT. The full variable domain, with the rest looked up from reference TRBV7-2 and TRBJ2-3, is GAGVSQSPSNKVTEKGKDVELRCDPISGHTALYWYRQSLGQGLEFLIYFQGNSAPDKSGLPSDRFSAERTGGSVSTLTIQRTQQEDSAVYLCASSFAQRTDTQYFGPGTRLTVL.

This clonotype was observed many times. The chain links TRBV18 to TRBJ1-1; D is possibly TRBD1 (5 bases). Germline V CDR1 and CDR2: KGHSH, LQKENI. V lost 2 bases and J 4 bases, leaving 11 bases between the germline ends. CDR3 length equals 14 residues. CDR3 nucleotide sequence: TGTGCCAGCTCACCAGTCAGGGAGGTCACTGAAGCTTTCTTT. It specifies CASSPVREVTEAFF.

V is TRBV19 and J is TRBJ1-2; 8 positions match TRBD1. Germline CDR1 and CDR2: LNHDA and SQIVND (reference sequence). This CDR3 has 13 amino acids. The V gene end was trimmed by 7 bases and the J gene end by 8 bases; junction bases not matched to a gene: 9. Here the CDR3 reads CASNYDRGNGYTF. The CDR3 bases are TGTGCCAGTAACTACGACAGGGGAAACGGCTACACCTTC.

The chain uses TRBV7-9 and TRBJ2-3, with TRBD2 as a possible D gene (6 bases). Germline CDR1 reads SEHNR; CDR2 reads FQNEAQ (reference sequence). CDR3 length equals 15 residues. Trimming pared 5 bases from V and 2 bases from J, leaving 14 bases between. Here the CDR3 DNA reads TGTGCCAGCAGCCCCGTTAGCGGCTTCACAGATACGCAGTATTTT. It yields the protein CASSPVSGFTDTQYF.

The table lists this clonotype with many counts. V is TRBV20-1 and J is TRBJ2-1, with D possibly being TRBD1 or TRBD2 (5 bases each). CDR1 DFQATT and CDR2 SNEGSKA come from the germline V gene (reference sequence). The CDR3 length is 15 residues. CDR3 loop: CGILLGPSSYNEQFF. The CDR3 DNA sequence: TGCGGAATTCTTCTGGGACCGAGCTCCTACAATGAGCAGTTCTTC.

The rearrangement joins TRBV24-1 to TRBJ2-5; D not resolved. The V and J ends lost 6 bases and 2 bases respectively, with 12 bases between them. This CDR3 contains 14 residues. The V gene's germline CDR1 is KGHDR and CDR2 SFDVKD. The CDR3 DNA is TGTGCCACCAGTCCAGTTCTATGGCAAGAGACCCAGTACTTC. It is translated as CATSPVLWQETQYF.